This is a list of T cell receptor beta chains from one sample in a study of blood T cell repertoires in COVID-19. Clones were read by immunoSEQ multiplex PCR, and TCRdb kept only the in-frame ones, dropping some. This sample has around 220,000 clones, with 70% to 85% found just once. The source material was peripheral blood. The receptors come from a woman of 80 years or more with active or convalescent COVID-19. CDR3s include the opening cysteine and the closing phenylalanine or tryptophan. D genes are given only for firm matches. The size of a clone is reported for some rows only, either as once, few or many, or as a class for expanded clones.

>-|-|TRBV2|TRBJ1-6
CASSGGRSRSPLHF
TGTGCCAGCAGTGGGGGCAGGTCGAGGTCACCCCTCCACTTT
>-|-|TRBV6-1|TRBJ1-1
CASSERRDTEAFF
TGTGCCAGCAGTGAACGGAGGGACACTGAAGCTTTCTTT
>-|-|TRBV30|TRBJ1-1
CAWSVPRIDWYTEAFF
TGTGCCTGGAGTGTACCCAGGATCGATTGGTACACTGAAGCTTTCTTT
>-|-|TRBV27|TRBJ2-7
CASSFQAGNTYEQYF
TGTGCCAGCAGTTTTCAGGCGGGAAACACCTACGAGCAGTACTTC
>TRBD2|-|TRBV19|TRBJ2-3
CASSNPGLAGGRVTDTQYF
TGTGCCAGTAGTAACCCGGGACTAGCGGGGGGGCGGGTCACAGATACGCAGTATTTT
>-|-|TRBV2|TRBJ2-7
CASGAGSYEQYF
TGTGCCAGTGGGGCAGGGTCCTACGAGCAGTACTTC
>-|-|TRBV7-9|TRBJ2-3
CASSVTSTDTQYF
TGTGCCAGCAGCGTCACTAGCACAGATACGCAGTATTTT
>TRBD1|-|TRBV18|TRBJ1-4
CASSRTGINEKLFF
TGTGCCAGCTCCAGGACAGGGATAAATGAAAAACTGTTTTTT
>TRBD1|few|TRBV7-9|TRBJ2-7
CASSLGTGGNDEQYF
TGTGCCAGCAGCTTAGGGACAGGGGGCAATGACGAGCAGTACTTC
>-|-|TRBV4-1|TRBJ1-6
CASSQERPARANSPLHF
TGCGCCAGCAGCCAAGAACGACCGGCCAGGGCGAATTCACCCCTCCACTTT
>-|-|TRBV11-2|TRBJ1-5
CASSLAQVGQPQHF
TGTGCCAGCAGCTTAGCACAGGTGGGACAGCCCCAGCATTTT
>TRBD2|-|TRBV28|TRBJ2-3
CASRPSKRGVWSDTQYF
TGTGCCAGCAGACCAAGCAAGCGGGGGGTGTGGTCAGATACGCAGTATTTT
>TRBD2|few|TRBV3-1/TRBV3-2|TRBJ2-1
CASSYGGTNNEQFF
TGTGCCAGCAGCTACGGGGGGACTAACAATGAGCAGTTCTTC
>TRBD2|-|TRBV6-1|TRBJ2-1
CASSAPTSGSGHEQFF
TGTGCCAGCAGTGCCCCGACTAGCGGGAGTGGGCATGAGCAGTTCTTC
>-|-|TRBV5-1|TRBJ1-1
CASSLVGQNTEAFF
TGCGCCAGCAGCTTGGTTGGACAGAACACTGAAGCTTTCTTT
>TRBD1|-|TRBV18|TRBJ1-2
CASSPLQGQGSGYTF
TGTGCCAGCTCACCTTTACAGGGACAGGGAAGTGGCTACACCTTC
>-|-|TRBV6-1|TRBJ1-1
CASSEVGRGEAFF
TGTGCCAGCAGTGAAGTGGGCAGGGGAGAAGCTTTCTTT
>-|-|TRBV9|TRBJ1-2
CASSVEPGNYGYTF
TGTGCCAGCAGCGTAGAGCCAGGGAACTATGGCTACACCTTC
>-|-|TRBV28|TRBJ1-2
CASSLSVRELYGYTF
TGTGCCAGCAGTTTATCAGTGCGGGAGCTCTATGGCTACACCTTC
>TRBD1|-|TRBV6-5|TRBJ1-1
CASSRRGQGDTEAFF
TGTGCCAGCAGTCGCCGGGGACAGGGCGACACTGAAGCTTTCTTT
>-|-|TRBV2|TRBJ1-6
CASSEARGSYNSPLHF
TGTGCCAGCAGTGAAGCTCGGGGTTCCTATAATTCACCCCTCCACTTT
>TRBD2|-|TRBV3-1/TRBV3-2|TRBJ2-7
CASSQDLAGEQYF
TGTGCCAGCAGCCAAGATCTAGCGGGGGAGCAGTACTTC
>TRBD1|-|TRBV19|TRBJ1-1
CASSTLPGQKNTEAFF
TGTGCCAGTAGTACGCTTCCGGGACAGAAGAACACTGAAGCTTTCTTT
>-|few|TRBV2|TRBJ1-1
CASSVRDISTEAFF
TGTGCCAGCAGTGTCCGGGACATCTCCACTGAAGCTTTCTTT
>-|-|TRBV15|TRBJ1-1
CATSREGRTGTEAFF
TGTGCCACCAGCAGAGAAGGGAGGACGGGCACTGAAGCTTTCTTT
>TRBD2|-|TRBV7-9|TRBJ2-1
CASSPPLADRYNEQFF
TGTGCCAGCAGTCCCCCCCTAGCGGATCGTTACAATGAGCAGTTCTTC
>TRBD1|few|TRBV5-4|TRBJ2-5
CASSLRGLGETQYF
TGTGCCAGCAGCTTGAGGGGGCTTGGGGAGACCCAGTACTTC
>-|-|TRBV14|TRBJ2-7
CASSQGGGLTSSYEQYF
TGTGCCAGCAGCCAAGGCGGCGGGCTCACGAGCTCCTACGAGCAGTACTTC
>TRBD1|-|TRBV28|TRBJ1-1
CASFGGDRNTEAFF
TGTGCCAGCTTCGGCGGGGACAGAAACACTGAAGCTTTCTTT
>-|-|TRBV10-1|TRBJ1-2
CASSPGGRLGGYTF
TGCGCCAGCAGTCCAGGAGGTAGACTAGGTGGCTACACCTTC
>-|-|TRBV7-6|TRBJ1-3
CASSLQGLNSGNTIYF
TGTGCCAGCAGCTTACAGGGACTTAACTCTGGAAACACCATATATTTT
>-|-|TRBV19|TRBJ1-6
CASSSVYNSPLHF
TGTGCCAGTAGTTCGGTCTATAATTCACCCCTCCACTTT
>-|-|TRBV10-3|TRBJ1-3
CAISESISGNTIYF
TGTGCCATCAGTGAGTCGATCAGTGGAAACACCATATATTTT
>-|-|TRBV5-6|TRBJ1-2
CASSQSVVRGYTF
TGTGCCAGCAGCCAGTCCGTTGTTCGCGGCTACACCTTC
>TRBD2|-|TRBV27|TRBJ2-3
CASSPLVAAGPLGDTQYF
TGTGCCAGCAGTCCCTTGGTCGCAGCGGGACCGCTCGGTGATACGCAGTATTTT
>-|-|TRBV9|TRBJ2-2
CASSMTGLTGELFF
TGTGCCAGCAGCATGACAGGTTTAACCGGGGAGCTGTTTTTT
>TRBD2|-|TRBV30|TRBJ2-7
CAWRAKPGAGDPYEQYF
TGTGCCTGGAGGGCAAAACCCGGAGCGGGAGACCCGTACGAGCAGTACTTC
>-|-|TRBV28|TRBJ1-5
CAGQWGQGQPQHF
TGTGCCGGGCAATGGGGGCAGGGTCAGCCCCAGCATTTT
>-|-|TRBV28|TRBJ2-3
CASSFLGSGTDTQYF
TGTGCCAGCAGTTTTTTAGGTAGCGGAACAGATACGCAGTATTTT
>TRBD2|-|TRBV2|TRBJ2-7
CASSGLAGYYEQYF
TGTGCCAGCAGTGGACTAGCGGGATACTACGAGCAGTACTTC
>TRBD2|-|TRBV18|TRBJ2-5
CASSLRGGETQYF
TGTGCCAGCTCACTGCGGGGGGGAGAGACCCAGTACTTC
>-|-|TRBV5-1|TRBJ1-3
CASSLDNSGNTIYF
TGCGCCAGCAGCTTGGATAACTCTGGAAACACCATATATTTT
>-|-|TRBV12-3/TRBV12-4|TRBJ1-1
CASKSGYTEAFF
TGTGCCAGTAAATCAGGCTACACTGAAGCTTTCTTT
>-|-|TRBV5-4|TRBJ1-3
CASSLFAGRSGNTIYF
TGTGCCAGCAGCTTGTTCGCAGGCCGCTCTGGAAACACCATATATTTT
>TRBD2|-|TRBV4-2|TRBJ2-3
CASSQGPSGGVSTDTQYF
TGTGCCAGCAGCCAAGGTCCCAGCGGGGGGGTGAGCACAGATACGCAGTATTTT